This entry lists 16 T cell receptor beta chains sequenced from one sample in a study of CD8 T cells in Susac syndrome. RNA was extracted with the RNeasy kit, and a quantity of about 0.45 to 1 ug was reverse transcribed using random hexamers. TCRdb reanalysed the immunoSEQ multiplex PCR reads using MiXCR and keeps one entry per CDR3 protein. The table lists 150,000 to 200,000 distinct CDR3 sequences, approximately 94% of them singletons, with approximately 0.11% in the top ten. The sample consisted of CD4+ T cells from PBMCs. The source of these receptors is a human donor with Susac syndrome.

The chain couples TRBV7-8 to TRBJ1-2, with unresolved D. The V end was cut by 2 bases, the J end by 3 bases, with 13 bases between. CDR1 and CDR2 (germline): SGHVS, FQNEAQ. The CDR3 has 15 residues. CDR3 bases: TGTGCCAGCAGCTTACAGAATCGGGCGGACTATGGCTACACCTTC. Translation: CASSLQNRADYGYTF.

This sequence joins TRBV6-1 and TRBJ1-2, with a weak D call TRBD1 (5 bases). The V gene lost 5 bases and the J gene lost 0 bases, with 7 bases spanning the gap. The CDR3 extends over 13 amino acids. The germline CDR1 and CDR2 sequences are MNHNS and SASEGT. DNA of the CDR3: TGTGCCAGCAGTTTGGACACTAACTATGGCTACACCTTC. Residues: CASSLDTNYGYTF.

The chain couples TRBV29-1 to TRBJ1-1; 8 bases fit TRBD1. The CDR3 runs to 15 residues. Germline lookup yields CDR1 SQVTM and CDR2 ANQGSEA. V was clipped by 4 bases and J by 1 base; unmatched bases: 8. CDR3 protein: CSVGTGRWANTEAFF. CDR3 nucleotide sequence: TGCAGCGTTGGGACAGGGAGGTGGGCGAACACTGAAGCTTTCTTT.

This clonotype was detected a few times. The rearrangement uses TRBV20-1 and TRBJ1-1; D is unresolved. From germline, CDR1 is DFQATT and CDR2 SNEGSKA (reference sequence). V gave up 5 bases and J gave up 2 bases, with 3 bases separating them. CDR3 length: 10 amino acids. The DNA for the CDR3 is TGCAGTGCTTCCAACACTGAAGCTTTCTTT. Amino acid sequence: CSASNTEAFF.

The chain uses TRBV7-3 and TRBJ2-3; 7 bases fit TRBD1. The CDR3 contains 14 residues. Germline V lookup: CDR1 SGHTA, CDR2 FQGTGA. V was pared by 0 bases and J by 4 bases, with 1 base of the junction left unmatched. As DNA, the CDR3 is TGTGCCAGCAGCTTAACAGGGGGCTCAGATACGCAGTATTTT. It codes for CASSLTGGSDTQYF.

This chain joins TRBV20-1 and TRBJ2-7; TRBD2 agrees at 12 bases. CDR1 is DFQATT, CDR2 SNEGSKA, per germline (reference sequence). The CDR3 covers 15 residues. V shed 1 base and J 4 bases; nucleotides not matched to a gene: 5. This chain's CDR3 is CSARVASGGAYEQYF. CDR3 bases: TGCAGTGCTAGAGTCGCTAGCGGGGGGGCATACGAGCAGTACTTC.

The V call is TRBV9, the J call TRBJ2-3; D unclear. The CDR3 is 15 residues long. Germline V gives CDR1 SGDLS, CDR2 YYNGEE. Trimming removed 2 bases at V and 0 bases at J, with 10 bases between. CDR3 sequence reads: CASSVFWASTDTQYF. DNA for the CDR3: TGTGCCAGCAGCGTTTTTTGGGCGAGCACAGATACGCAGTATTTT.

The chain is built from TRBV7-3 and TRBJ2-6; D is unresolved. Per the germline V gene, CDR1 is SGHTA and CDR2 is FQGTGA. V lost 5 bases and J 8 bases, leaving 10 bases between the germline ends. The CDR3 length is 13 residues. The CDR3 reads CASSTRASNVLTF. The CDR3 DNA reads TGTGCCAGCAGCACACGAGCCTCCAACGTCCTGACTTTC. Together with reference TRBV7-3 and TRBJ2-6, the CDR3 gives the full variable domain: GAGVSQTPSNKVTEKGKYVELRCDPISGHTALYWYRQSLGQGPEFLIYFQGTGAADDSGLPNDRFFAVRPEGSVSTLKIQRTERGDSAVYLCASSTRASNVLTFGAGSRLTVL.

The chain joins TRBV4-3 to TRBJ1-6; tentative D call: TRBD1 (6 bases). The V end was cut by 0 bases, the J end by 7 bases, with 13 bases between. Germline lookup yields CDR1 LGHNA and CDR2 YSLEER. The CDR3 is 16 residues long. The CDR3, as DNA: TGCGCCAGCAGCCAAGAAGTCGACAGGCCAAATTCACCCCTCCACTTT. It encodes CASSQEVDRPNSPLHF.

The chain recombines TRBV5-1 with TRBJ2-3; TRBD2 aligns across 9 bases. Trimming cost V 3 bases and J 6 bases; bases outside gene matches: 5. CDR3 length: 14 amino acids. Germline values: CDR1 SGHRS, CDR2 YFSETQ. This CDR3 is CASSWGLASDTQYF. CDR3 nucleotide sequence: TGCGCCAGCAGCTGGGGACTAGCATCCGATACGCAGTATTTT.

This rearrangement joins TRBV5-1 to TRBJ1-6; tentatively, D is TRBD1 (6 bases). The CDR3 runs to 15 residues. V was pared by 7 bases and J by 7 bases, with 18 bases between. The germline gives CDR1 SGHRS, CDR2 YFSETQ. DNA of the CDR3: TGCGCCAGCCGCCCGGAGACGCAGGGGAATTCACCCCTCCACTTT. It encodes CASRPETQGNSPLHF.

This chain links TRBV10-2 with TRBJ2-3, with TRBD2 matching over 8 bases. The CDR3 sequence is 14 residues long. With V trimmed by 6 bases and J by 4 bases, 6 bases remained unmatched. Germline V CDR1 and CDR2: WSHSY, SAAADI. For the CDR3, the DNA is TGCGCCAGCAGAACGACTAGCGCCCCAGATACGCAGTATTTT. It codes for CASRTTSAPDTQYF.

The rearrangement joins TRBV3-1 to TRBJ2-5; no clear D gene. CDR1 and CDR2 (germline): LGHDT, YNNKEL (reference sequence). The CDR3 totals 14 residues. The V gene lost 2 bases and the J gene lost 4 bases, with 11 bases spanning the gap. The CDR3 DNA follows: TGTGCCAGCAGCCAACCTGACTCGGGAGAGACCCAGTACTTC. Translating gives CASSQPDSGETQYF.

The chain couples TRBV13 to TRBJ2-3; 10 bases are shared with TRBD2. The CDR3 has 16 residues. Per the germline V gene, CDR1 is PRHDT and CDR2 is FYEKMQ (reference sequence). J gave up 2 bases and V 5 bases, and 7 bases lay outside the gene matches. CDR3 nucleotides: TGTGCCAGCAGCCAAGATAGCGGGGGGTACACAGATACGCAGTATTTT. The encoded protein is CASSQDSGGYTDTQYF.

This chain joins TRBV20-1 and TRBJ1-1, with D possibly matching TRBD1 (5 bases). V dropped 4 bases and J dropped 3 bases, with 18 bases sitting between them. CDR1 is DFQATT and CDR2 is SNEGSKA in the germline V gene (reference sequence). This CDR3 contains 15 residues. The CDR3 sequence is CSAIDPGKGYTEAFF. The DNA for the CDR3 is TGCAGTGCTATAGATCCAGGGAAGGGTTACACTGAAGCTTTCTTT.

The V and J genes are TRBV9 and TRBJ2-2; D is perhaps TRBD2 (5 bases). The CDR3 extends over 15 amino acids. Germline V CDR1 and CDR2: SGDLS, YYNGEE. Trimming cost V 0 bases and J 4 bases, with 10 bases left between them. The CDR3 DNA reads TGTGCCAGCAGCGTAGCGGGAACGAGCACCGGGGAGCTGTTTTTT. This encodes CASSVAGTSTGELFF.